The present T cell receptor (beta chain) was sequenced within a study of cytomegalovirus exposure and HLA in healthy donors. Study in general: In terms of ancestry, the Caucasian-associated cluster contained about 81% of the 300 to 400 genotyped donors. Study conclusions and caveats: The Asian-associated ancestry cluster reportedly had fewer N-insertions than the roughly 670-donor mean in a later analysis. Presence/absence analyses rested on an assumption that sequencing depth was roughly uniform across donors. V- and J-gene trimming of TCR beta was linked (in a later analysis) to a missense DCLRE1C variant.

Turning to this clone: As yet, its antigen is unknown.

The CDR3 consists of 16 residues. From germline, CDR1 is LGHNA and CDR2 YSLEER. V lost 8 bases, J lost 8 bases, and 24 bases lay in between. Vbeta (60) and Jbeta (13) primers were used in the PCR. TCRdb's copy holds only in-frame clones and misses some; the assay was immunoSEQ multiplex PCR. The sample includes just under 250,000 clones, 82% of them seen just once. The TCR comes from a woman in her forties in good health and CMV-seropositive. The specimen was PBMCs. The chain recombines TRBV4-3 with TRBJ1-4; unclear D gene. Written as DNA, the CDR3 is TGCGCCAGCGGTGAAGACGGGAGAGGCAGCGGCGAAAAACTGTTTTTT. Protein sequence: CASGEDGRGSGEKLFF.